The 8 T cell receptor beta chains below were found in one sample sequenced in a study of blood T cell repertoires in COVID-19. The assay was immunoSEQ multiplex PCR, and TCRdb's table has in-frame clones only and misses some. The repertoire has about 270,000 clones, more than 75% of them found once; the top ten carry about 8.8%. Sequencing input: peripheral blood. These receptors originate from a man aged 35 to 55 with active or convalescent COVID-19.

The count of this clone is one. The rearrangement joins TRBV9 to TRBJ2-1; TRBD2 aligns across 7 bases. The V segment lost 2 bases and the J segment 6 bases; nucleotides outside the gene matches: 2. This CDR3 region has 13 residues. Germline V gives CDR1 SGDLS, CDR2 YYNGEE. CDR3 protein: CASSVTSTNEQFF. The CDR3 DNA follows: TGTGCCAGCAGCGTGACTAGCACCAATGAGCAGTTCTTC.

The V call is TRBV5-1, the J call TRBJ2-3, with TRBD1 matching over 9 bases. Per germline, CDR1 SGHRS and CDR2 YFSETQ. The trim removed 1 base at V and 4 bases at J, leaving 4 bases unmatched. The CDR3 runs 15 residues. Here the CDR3 reads CASSLQGQGSDTQYF. DNA for the CDR3: TGCGCCAGCAGCTTGCAAGGACAGGGGTCAGATACGCAGTATTTT.

The chain carries TRBV10-3 and TRBJ2-2; D is possibly TRBD2 (5 bases). The CDR3 loop spans 13 amino acids. Per the germline V gene, CDR1 is ENHRY and CDR2 is SYGVKD. V lost 7 bases and J lost 0, with 6 bases in between. The DNA for the CDR3 is TGTGCCATCAAGGACTCGAACACCGGGGAGCTGTTTTTT. Amino acids: CAIKDSNTGELFF.

The chain couples TRBV9 to TRBJ2-3, with D possibly being TRBD2 (6 bases). The CDR3 totals 15 residues. Looked up from germline, CDR1 is SGDLS and CDR2 is YYNGEE. V lost 4 bases, J lost 3 bases, and 15 bases lay in between. CDR3 loop: CASSPLAGPTDTQYF. Written as DNA, the CDR3 is TGTGCCAGCAGCCCGCTCGCGGGGCCGACAGATACGCAGTATTTT.

The chain carries TRBV6-5 and TRBJ2-1; D unresolved. The germline gives CDR1 MNHEY, CDR2 SVGAGI. V was trimmed by 7 bases and J by 4 bases, leaving 5 bases between them. The CDR3 loop spans 11 amino acids. The CDR3 loop reads CASTVYNEQFF. The CDR3 DNA reads TGTGCCAGCACGGTGTACAATGAGCAGTTCTTC.

The chain carries TRBV27 and TRBJ1-2, with 9 bases aligning to TRBD1. Germline V gives CDR1 MNHEY, CDR2 SMNVEV (reference sequence). J lost 6 bases, V lost 6 bases, and 11 bases had no gene match. The CDR3 contains 15 residues. CDR3 in DNA: TGTGCCAGCAGCCTTGGGACAGGGAGTGCTAATGGCTACACCTTC. Translation gives CASSLGTGSANGYTF.

The chain employs TRBV13 and TRBJ2-7, with D perhaps TRBD1 (6 bases). This CDR3 spans 14 amino acids. Germline-derived CDR1 and CDR2 are PRHDT and FYEKMQ (reference sequence). V gave up 4 bases and J gave up 2 bases, with 12 bases separating them. CDR3 bases: TGTGCCAGCAGCTCCGGACGGGACACCTACGAGCAGTACTTC. It translates to CASSSGRDTYEQYF.

This clone was seen a single time. This chain links TRBV3-1 (or the pseudogene TRBV3-2) with TRBJ2-1, with a weak D call TRBD2 (6 bases). The CDR3 is made up of 14 amino acids. Germline V gives CDR1 LGHDT, CDR2 YNNKEL (reference sequence). V was shortened by 1 base and J by 3 bases, with 7 bases between the two germline ends. The DNA of the CDR3 is TGTGCCAGCAGCCAAGGGGGACTCTACAATGAGCAGTTCTTC. As protein: CASSQGGLYNEQFF.